The 19 T cell receptor beta chains below were found in one sample sequenced in a study of blood T cell repertoires in COVID-19. Assay: immunoSEQ multiplex PCR; the TCRdb copy retains only in-frame clones and omits some. The sample contains about 200,000 clones, 84% of which appear only once. Sequencing was performed on peripheral blood. These receptors were collected from a human donor in a cohort sampled during active COVID-19.

The gene calls are TRBV4-1 and TRBJ2-2; D is perhaps TRBD2 (6 bases). The CDR3 consists of 16 residues. V was shortened by 3 bases and J by 2 bases, with 13 bases between the two germline ends. Germline assignment: CDR1 MGHRA and CDR2 YSYEKL. In DNA, the CDR3 is TGCGCCAGCAGCCAGTCGGGCGGGACTAACACCGGGGAGCTGTTTTTT. Protein product: CASSQSGGTNTGELFF.

The rearrangement joins TRBV28 to TRBJ1-4; 7 positions match TRBD1. The CDR3 totals 14 residues. With 5 bases clipped from V and 8 bases from J, the junction kept 8 bases outside the gene matches. Germline V lookup: CDR1 MDHEN, CDR2 SYDVKM. For the CDR3, the DNA is TGTGCCAGCAGTCCAGACAGGGAGGAGGAAAAACTGTTTTTT. Translating it yields CASSPDREEEKLFF.

The chain joins TRBV6-5 to TRBJ1-6; 9 bases are shared with TRBD1. CDR1 and CDR2 from the germline V gene are MNHEY and SVGAGI. V gave up 6 bases and J gave up 7 bases; unmatched junction bases: 4. The CDR3 length is 14 residues. The CDR3 nucleotides read TGTGCCAGCAGGGGGACAGGGTTGAATTCACCCCTCCACTTT. Translation gives CASRGTGLNSPLHF.

A single count supports this clone. J is TRBJ2-5 and V is TRBV7-2, with a weak D call TRBD2 (5 bases). Germline V CDR1 and CDR2: SGHTA, FQGNSA. V shed 2 bases and J shed 5 bases, with 12 bases lying between them. The CDR3 runs to 14 residues. As DNA, the CDR3 is TGTGCCAGCAGCTTATTAGGCTGGAGGGAGACCCAGTACTTC. Translating it yields CASSLLGWRETQYF.

J is TRBJ1-1 and V is TRBV28; tentatively, D is TRBD1 (6 bases). Per germline, CDR1 MDHEN and CDR2 SYDVKM. The CDR3 totals 13 residues. V shed 7 bases and J shed 4 bases, with 13 bases lying between them. This CDR3 reads CASTYREVTEAFF. CDR3 sequence (DNA): TGTGCCAGCACCTACAGGGAAGTCACTGAAGCTTTCTTT.

This clone was seen only a few times. The chain recombines TRBV5-1 with TRBJ2-5; 7 nucleotides match TRBD1. The V and J ends lost 5 bases and 1 base, in that order; junction bases with no gene match: 5. The CDR3 has 14 residues. Germline CDR1 reads SGHRS; CDR2 reads YFSETQ. The CDR3 coding sequence is TGCGCCAGCAGTTTTGGGACAGCCCAAGAGACCCAGTACTTC. It codes for CASSFGTAQETQYF. The full variable domain, completed using reference TRBV5-1 and TRBJ2-5, is KAGVTQTPRYLIKTRGQQVTLSCSPISGHRSVSWYQQTPGQGLQFLFEYFSETQRNKGNFPGRFSGRQFSNSRSEMNVSTLELGDSALYLCASSFGTAQETQYFGPGTRLLVL.

This sequence joins TRBV5-1 and TRBJ2-6; TRBD1 agrees at 8 bases. With 1 base clipped from V and 4 bases from J, the junction kept 4 bases outside the gene matches. This CDR3 has 16 amino acids. Germline loops: CDR1 SGHRS, CDR2 YFSETQ. CDR3: CASSLWTGTGANVLTF. As DNA, the CDR3 is TGCGCCAGCAGCTTGTGGACAGGGACCGGGGCCAACGTCCTGACTTTC.

This clone was counted a few times. The chain has TRBV2 and TRBJ1-3; D is possibly TRBD1 (5 bases). The CDR3 is 17 amino acids. V lost 0 bases, J lost 3 bases, and 15 bases lay in between. Germline CDR1 is SNHLY and CDR2 is FYNNEI. The CDR3 coding sequence is TGTGCCAGCAGTGAAGCGGGGTCAGGGAAGAGTGGAAACACCATATATTTT. Its translation is CASSEAGSGKSGNTIYF.

This rearrangement joins TRBV24-1 to TRBJ2-7; 13 positions match TRBD2. Germline V CDR1 and CDR2: KGHDR, SFDVKD. The CDR3 runs 19 residues. The V segment lost 5 bases and the J segment 2 bases; nucleotides outside the gene matches: 14. The CDR3 sequence: CATSVLPPPTSGRPYEQYF. The CDR3 nucleotides read TGTGCCACCAGTGTTCTCCCCCCGCCGACTAGCGGGAGGCCCTACGAGCAGTACTTC.

This sequence joins TRBV6-2 or TRBV6-3 and TRBJ2-4, with TRBD1 matching 7 bases. V dropped 6 bases and J dropped 6; count of bases not matched to a gene: 8. CDR1 and CDR2 (germline): MNHEY, SVGEGT. The CDR3 totals 14 residues. The DNA for the CDR3 is TGTGCCAGCAGCCCGACAGGGCATGGAAACATTCAGTACTTC. Translating it yields CASSPTGHGNIQYF.

The DNA for the CDR3 is TGTGCCAGCAGCTTAGATCCCGGTACTAGCGGTCACGAGCAGTACTTC. Translating gives CASSLDPGTSGHEQYF. The V gene is TRBV11-2, the J gene TRBJ2-7, with TRBD2 matching over 8 bases. V lost 0 bases to trimming and J lost 5 bases; unmatched junction nucleotides: 9. The CDR3 consists of 16 residues. CDR1 SGHAT and CDR2 FQNNGV come from the germline V gene.

V gene TRBV9 combines with J gene TRBJ2-7; D is possibly TRBD2 (5 bases). The CDR3 totals 17 residues. Between the trimmed V and J ends, which lost 0 bases and 2 bases, there was a span of 18 bases. Looked up from germline, CDR1 is SGDLS and CDR2 is YYNGEE. CDR3: CASSVESGGWLAYEQYF. The CDR3 nucleotides read TGTGCCAGCAGCGTAGAATCAGGCGGGTGGCTGGCCTACGAGCAGTACTTC.

This chain joins TRBV28 and TRBJ2-1, with 11 positions matching TRBD2. Trimming removed 5 bases from V and 8 bases from J; junction bases left unmatched: 8. Germline V gene data show CDR1 as MDHEN and CDR2 as SYDVKM. The CDR3 extends over 15 amino acids. The CDR3 DNA reads as TGTGCCAGCAGTGTTGCTAGCGGGAGGAGGTATGAGCAGTTCTTC. It encodes CASSVASGRRYEQFF.

The chain employs TRBV7-6 and TRBJ1-6; the D gene is possibly TRBD1 (5 bases). V was shortened by 5 bases and J by 9 bases, with 17 bases between the two germline ends. Germline loops: CDR1 SGHVS, CDR2 FNYEAQ. The CDR3 spans 15 residues. This CDR3 is CASSQSSGGVSPLHF. The DNA of the CDR3 is TGTGCCAGCAGCCAATCATCGGGGGGAGTTTCACCCCTCCACTTT.

The chain is built from TRBV9 and TRBJ1-1; possible D gene TRBD1, 6 bases. CDR1 is SGDLS and CDR2 is YYNGEE in the germline V gene. This CDR3 contains 14 residues. Trimming shortened V by 3 bases and J by 1 base, and 10 bases separated the two germline ends. The CDR3 coding sequence is TGTGCCAGCAGCGCCTTGGGACAGAACACTGAAGCTTTCTTT. Residues: CASSALGQNTEAFF. Complete variable domain (other parts from reference TRBV9 and TRBJ1-1): DSGVTQTPKHLITATGQRVTLRCSPRSGDLSVYWYQQSLDQGLQFLIQYYNGEERAKGNILERFSAQQFPDLHSELNLSSLELGDSALYFCASSALGQNTEAFFGQGTRLTVV.

This sequence joins TRBV2 and TRBJ2-1; 11 nucleotides line up with TRBD2. From germline, CDR1 is SNHLY and CDR2 FYNNEI. J gave up 10 bases and V 4 bases, and 9 bases lay outside the gene matches. This CDR3 has 15 residues. This chain's CDR3 is CASSGGLAGGREQFF. The DNA of the CDR3 is TGTGCCAGCAGTGGTGGCCTAGCGGGAGGCCGGGAGCAGTTCTTC.

This chain uses TRBV28 with TRBJ1-4, with 7 bases lining up with TRBD1. V shed 6 bases, J shed 3 bases, and the junction held 7 bases outside the gene matches. The CDR3 consists of 15 residues. Germline CDR1 and CDR2: MDHEN and SYDVKM. DNA of the CDR3: TGTGCCAGCAGCCCCCCGGGACAGCCTAATGAAAAACTGTTTTTT. Its protein is CASSPPGQPNEKLFF.

V gene TRBV19 combines with J gene TRBJ2-5; D gene ambiguous. The germline V gene encodes CDR1 LNHDA and CDR2 SQIVND (reference sequence). Trimming stripped 4 bases from V and 5 bases from J, with 11 bases between. The CDR3 contains 13 residues. CDR3 DNA sequence: TGTGCCAGTAGTAAGTCGGTTTCGGAGACCCAGTACTTC. Protein product: CASSKSVSETQYF.

The chain uses TRBV3-1 (or the pseudogene TRBV3-2) and TRBJ1-2; 8 positions agree with TRBD1. The CDR3 sequence is 18 residues long. CDR1 is LGHDT and CDR2 is YNNKEL in the germline V gene (reference sequence). The ends lost 3 bases at V and 4 bases at J; junction bases unmatched: 16. The CDR3 region has the DNA TGTGCCAGCAGCCACCAAGGCGGAACAGGGGGTTTGGGCTATGGCTACACCTTC. Translating it yields CASSHQGGTGGLGYGYTF.